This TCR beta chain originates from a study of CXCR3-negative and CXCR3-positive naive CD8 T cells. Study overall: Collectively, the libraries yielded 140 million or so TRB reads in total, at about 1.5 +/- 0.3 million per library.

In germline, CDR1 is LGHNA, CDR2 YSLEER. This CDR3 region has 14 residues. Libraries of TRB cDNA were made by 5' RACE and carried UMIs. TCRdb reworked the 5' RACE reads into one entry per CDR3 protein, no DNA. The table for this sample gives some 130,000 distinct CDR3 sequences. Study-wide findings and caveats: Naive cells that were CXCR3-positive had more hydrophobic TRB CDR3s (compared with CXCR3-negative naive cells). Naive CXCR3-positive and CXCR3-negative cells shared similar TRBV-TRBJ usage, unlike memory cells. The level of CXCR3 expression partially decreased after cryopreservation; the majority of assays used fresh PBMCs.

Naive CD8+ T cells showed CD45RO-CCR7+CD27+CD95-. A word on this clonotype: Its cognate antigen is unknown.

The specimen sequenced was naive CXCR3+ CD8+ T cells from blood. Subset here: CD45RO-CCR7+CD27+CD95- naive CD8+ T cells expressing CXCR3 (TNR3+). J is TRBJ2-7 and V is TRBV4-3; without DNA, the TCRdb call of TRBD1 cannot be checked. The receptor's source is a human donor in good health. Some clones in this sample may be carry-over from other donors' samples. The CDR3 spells CASSQGYRTYEQYF.